This T cell receptor beta chain was captured by sequencing in a study of shared clonotypes between healthy human individuals. Study in general: Per donor, CD8 memory used one plate, CD8 naive used two, CD4 memory used three and CD4 naive used three. Whole-study findings and limits: Relative to memory subsets, naive subsets generally showed larger estimated richness. Clonotypes not shared had lower generation probabilities than those common to all four donors.

Authors' methods: Because ImmunoSEQ provided only junction sequences with no quality scores, the filtering differed. Profiled with immunoSEQ multiplex PCR; TCRdb holds only in-frame clones, not every one. V, J and clone size were drawn from that table, and D and trimming were deduced from the DNA. Of 2 million to 2.5 million clones listed, approximately 93% are singletons. About this clone itself: Its cognate antigen is unknown.

The sample consisted of naive CD4+ T cells from PBMCs. Subset in this sample: CD45RA+ positively selected. The sequence derives from a young man in good health. Some clones in this sample may be carry-over from other donors' samples.

The CDR3 loop is CASSGGTRGNTIYF. CDR3 in DNA: TGTGCCAGCAGCGGTGGGACAAGAGGAAACACCATATATTTT. J is TRBJ1-3 and V is TRBV5-4; D is perhaps TRBD1 (6 bases). Trimming took off 4 bases at V and 4 bases at J, with 12 bases between the two ends. This CDR3 comprises 14 residues. Germline CDR1 reads SGHNT; CDR2 reads YYREEE (reference sequence).